Below, 22 T cell receptor beta chains from the same sample are listed, as sequenced in a study of shared clonotypes between healthy human individuals. The assay was immunoSEQ multiplex PCR, and TCRdb's table has in-frame clones only and misses some. The sample has some 350,000 clones, roughly 70% seen once; the top ten hold 10% to 13%. Sequencing was performed on memory CD4+ T cells sorted from blood. This sample's subset: CD45RA-negative fraction. Source of these receptors: a young man in good health.

The chain is built from TRBV7-8 and TRBJ2-1, with 8 bases that match TRBD2. The CDR3 is 18 amino acids. V was pared by 7 bases and J by 5 bases, with 19 bases of the junction left unmatched. Germline-derived CDR1 and CDR2 are SGHVS and FQNEAQ. The CDR3 DNA follows: TGTGCCAGCACCCCGTCTCGGCGGGAGGCGCGGAAACACAATGAGCAGTTCTTC. It yields the protein CASTPSRREARKHNEQFF.

In this sample, this clone turned up a few times. The chain has TRBV28 and TRBJ2-7; D is undetermined. Germline CDR1 MDHEN, CDR2 SYDVKM. The CDR3 is made up of 14 amino acids. The V end lost 1 base, the J end lost 0 bases, and 7 bases lay between the germline ends. CDR3: CASSLFQVSYEQYF. In DNA, the CDR3 is TGTGCCAGCAGTTTATTTCAGGTCTCCTACGAGCAGTACTTC.

V usage is TRBV7-2 and J usage is TRBJ2-7; 10 nucleotides agree with TRBD2. There are 19 residues in the CDR3. The V and J ends lost 4 bases and 3 bases, in that order; junction bases with no gene match: 18. Germline V gives CDR1 SGHTA, CDR2 FQGNSA. CDR3 residues: CASSSRPGGTSAAGYEQYF. The CDR3, as DNA: TGTGCCAGCAGCTCCCGCCCGGGGGGGACTAGCGCAGCGGGCTACGAGCAGTACTTC. The entire variable domain, with the rest obtained from reference TRBV7-2 and TRBJ2-7, is as follows: GAGVSQSPSNKVTEKGKDVELRCDPISGHTALYWYRQSLGQGLEFLIYFQGNSAPDKSGLPSDRFSAERTGGSVSTLTIQRTQQEDSAVYLCASSSRPGGTSAAGYEQYFGPGTRLTVT.

There are a few counts of this clone. The gene calls are TRBV7-2 and TRBJ2-3; the D is unclear. Germline V gene data show CDR1 as SGHTA and CDR2 as FQGNSA. The CDR3 length is 13 residues. V lost 5 bases and J 4 bases, leaving 10 bases between the germline ends. This CDR3 reads CASSPPPPDTQYF. The CDR3, as DNA: TGTGCCAGCAGCCCACCCCCTCCAGATACGCAGTATTTT.

The J gene is TRBJ2-1, the V gene TRBV25-1; D gene ambiguous. Germline-derived CDR1 and CDR2 are MGHDK and SYGVNS. V was pared by 6 bases and J by 2 bases, with 8 bases between. The length of the CDR3 is 13 residues. The CDR3 DNA reads as TGTGCCAGCAGGGTCAACCCCTACAATGAGCAGTTCTTC. It translates to CASRVNPYNEQFF.

V is TRBV28 and J is TRBJ2-7; the match to TRBD2 covers 7 bases. V was pared by 1 base and J by 9 bases, with 12 bases of the junction left unmatched. The CDR3 runs to 15 residues. Germline V lookup: CDR1 MDHEN, CDR2 SYDVKM. CDR3 residues: CASSLSTGGRPGQYF. The CDR3 region has the DNA TGTGCCAGCAGTTTATCCACGGGAGGACGCCCCGGGCAGTACTTC.

The chain uses TRBV10-1 and TRBJ2-7; 11 positions agree with TRBD2. The germline V gene encodes CDR1 WNHNN and CDR2 SYGVQD (reference sequence). V lost 7 bases, J lost 0 bases, and 5 bases stayed unmatched. This CDR3 region has 15 residues. The CDR3: CASTLGTSGSYEQYF. Written as DNA, the CDR3 is TGCGCCAGCACTCTTGGGACTAGCGGCTCCTACGAGCAGTACTTC.

The chain couples TRBV18 to TRBJ1-4; a possible D gene is TRBD1 (6 bases). Trimming pared 5 bases from V and 8 bases from J, leaving 15 bases between. The CDR3 covers 14 residues. Germline V gene lookup returns CDR1 KGHSH and CDR2 LQKENI. The CDR3 bases are TGTGCCAGCTCATCCGGGACAACAAGAGAAAAACTGTTTTTT. The encoded protein is CASSSGTTREKLFF.

The chain is built from TRBV7-2 and TRBJ2-7, with a weak D call TRBD2 (5 bases). This CDR3 spans 16 amino acids. V was pared by 2 bases and J by 3 bases, with 17 bases between. Germline values: CDR1 SGHTA, CDR2 FQGNSA. The CDR3: CASSLHFRKGDYEQYF. CDR3 nucleotides: TGTGCCAGCAGCTTACACTTCCGGAAGGGAGACTACGAGCAGTACTTC.

This clone came up once. The chain is built from TRBV7-9 and TRBJ2-5, with unresolved D. CDR1 is SEHNR, CDR2 FQNEAQ, per germline (reference sequence). V shed 4 bases and J shed 3 bases, with 12 bases lying between them. The CDR3 totals 14 residues. CDR3 bases: TGTGCCAGCAGCTCAATGAGTGGGGAAGAGACCCAGTACTTC. Its translation: CASSSMSGEETQYF.

The chain couples TRBV5-1 to TRBJ2-7; TRBD2 aligns across 11 bases. CDR1 SGHRS and CDR2 YFSETQ come from the germline V gene. The CDR3 covers 16 residues. The V segment lost 0 bases and the J segment 4 bases; nucleotides outside the gene matches: 6. Written as DNA, the CDR3 is TGCGCCAGCAGCTTGGCTCGGACTAGCGGGCTATACGAGCAGTACTTC. Translation: CASSLARTSGLYEQYF.

The chain employs TRBV19 and TRBJ1-1, with D unclear. Germline V gene lookup returns CDR1 LNHDA and CDR2 SQIVND (reference sequence). The CDR3 is 14 amino acids. V dropped 5 bases and J dropped 6 bases, with 16 bases sitting between them. CDR3 loop: CASSSTLGSSEAFF. CDR3 DNA: TGTGCCAGTAGTTCGACATTGGGAAGTTCTGAAGCTTTCTTT.

This clone was seen only a few times. The V and J genes are TRBV10-3 and TRBJ2-5, with 8 bases identical to TRBD1. The CDR3 spans 15 residues. Trimming cost V 2 bases and J 6 bases; bases outside gene matches: 8. From germline, CDR1 is ENHRY and CDR2 SYGVKD. The CDR3 loop reads CAISEGTGLSKTQYF. CDR3 nucleotides: TGTGCCATCAGTGAGGGGACAGGACTTTCGAAGACCCAGTACTTC.

The chain couples TRBV28 to TRBJ2-7; tentatively, D is TRBD2 (5 bases). Germline values: CDR1 MDHEN, CDR2 SYDVKM. Deletions cut 4 bases from V and 9 bases from J, with 16 bases between. This CDR3 is built from 13 residues. The DNA of the CDR3 is TGTGCCAGCAGTTCCCTAGCCCTGGCGGCGCAGTACTTC. It specifies CASSSLALAAQYF.

This sequence joins TRBV7-6 and TRBJ2-5, with D possibly being TRBD2 (5 bases). CDR3 length: 15 residues. Germline V lookup: CDR1 SGHVS, CDR2 FNYEAQ. Trimming shortened V by 1 base and J by 1 base, and 10 bases separated the two germline ends. CDR3 residues: CASSLGGWAQETQYF. CDR3 bases: TGTGCCAGCAGCTTAGGCGGGTGGGCCCAAGAGACCCAGTACTTC.

The chain couples TRBV11-2 to TRBJ2-7, with 9 nucleotides matching TRBD1. The CDR3 contains 18 residues. Trimming removed 5 bases from V and 2 bases from J; junction bases left unmatched: 16. Germline V lookup: CDR1 SGHAT, CDR2 FQNNGV. The CDR3 loop is CASSITETGTGPAYEQYF. The CDR3, as DNA: TGTGCCAGCAGCATCACCGAGACCGGGACAGGGCCCGCCTACGAGCAGTACTTC.

The chain links TRBV21-1 to TRBJ2-7; TRBD2 reflects the table's D call only, with no check against the DNA. TRBV21-1 corresponds to a pseudogene. The CDR3 is made up of 17 amino acids. The CDR3 nucleotides are TGTGCCAGCAGCAAGGCCCTCCCGGGAGGGATTCTCGACGAGCAGTACTTC. Amino acids: CASSKALPGGILDEQYF.

The chain joins TRBV14 to TRBJ2-1, with D tentatively TRBD2 (6 bases). The CDR3 loop spans 16 amino acids. CDR1 and CDR2 from the germline V gene are SGHDN and FVKESK. Trimming removed 5 bases from V and 4 bases from J, with 18 bases in between. Here the CDR3 reads CASSSLGDWPYNEQFF. The CDR3 coding sequence is TGTGCCAGCAGCTCTCTGGGGGACTGGCCATACAATGAGCAGTTCTTC.

The CDR3 nucleotides read TGCGCCAGCAGCCCTGACAGGGGCGGAAATGAGCAGTTCTTC. Residues: CASSPDRGGNEQFF. This sequence joins TRBV5-1 and TRBJ2-1; 8 positions agree with TRBD1. The CDR3 is 14 amino acids. V trimming: 4 bases; J trimming: 7 bases; junction bases outside the gene matches: 7. CDR1 and CDR2 (germline): SGHRS, YFSETQ. Full variable domain (outside the CDR3, taken from reference TRBV5-1 and TRBJ2-1): KAGVTQTPRYLIKTRGQQVTLSCSPISGHRSVSWYQQTPGQGLQFLFEYFSETQRNKGNFPGRFSGRQFSNSRSEMNVSTLELGDSALYLCASSPDRGGNEQFFGPGTRLTVL.

The rearrangement joins TRBV2 to TRBJ2-7; D is perhaps TRBD1 or TRBD2 (5 bases each). V lost 7 bases to trimming and J lost 1 base, with 17 bases between them. The CDR3 spans 15 residues. Germline V gene lookup returns CDR1 SNHLY and CDR2 FYNNEI. The CDR3 spells CASNLFGTPSYEQYF. In DNA form, the CDR3 reads TGTGCCAGCAACCTCTTCGGGACGCCTTCCTACGAGCAGTACTTC.

The chain uses TRBV7-2 and TRBJ2-3; 11 bases align to TRBD2. The CDR3 length is 16 residues. Unmatched junction bases numbered 11, after V lost 5 bases and J lost 7 bases. CDR1 is SGHTA and CDR2 is FQGNSA in the germline V gene. CDR3 in amino acids: CASSLRVAGGPYTQYF. For the CDR3, the DNA is TGTGCCAGCAGCCTCAGGGTAGCGGGAGGGCCATATACGCAGTATTTT.

This chain connects TRBV12-5 to TRBJ2-1; the match to TRBD2 covers 12 bases. CDR1 is LGHNT and CDR2 is FRNRAP in the germline V gene. With 2 bases clipped from V and 9 bases from J, the junction kept 5 bases outside the gene matches. CDR3 size: 15 residues. The CDR3 here is CASGLSTSGSIEQFF. The DNA of the CDR3 is TGTGCTAGTGGTTTGTCGACTAGCGGGAGCATTGAGCAGTTCTTC.